This T cell receptor (beta chain) was recovered during a study of CD8+CD57+ T cells in acquired aplastic anemia. Trimming removed 7 bases from V and 4 bases from J; junction bases left unmatched: 11. This CDR3 region has 14 residues. CDR1 SQVTM and CDR2 ANQGSEA come from the germline V gene. CDR3 and TCR beta VDJ profiling relied on genomic DNA as the template. TCRdb re-called the reads with MiXCR, one entry per CDR3 protein. This table has 400,000 to 600,000 distinct CDR3 sequences, under 40% appearing once. In patients chosen for sequencing, flow cytometry had shown CD8+CD57+ cell expansion. Sequencing was performed on sorted CD4+, CD8+, or CD8+CD57+ T cells (not recorded which) from PBMCs. This rearrangement joins TRBV29-1 to TRBJ1-2, with 8 nucleotides matching TRBD1. The receptor was derived from a human donor with aplastic anemia. The CDR3 reads CSAITPGQVYGYTF. CDR3 coding DNA: TGCAGCGCTATCACGCCGGGACAGGTCTATGGCTACACCTTC.